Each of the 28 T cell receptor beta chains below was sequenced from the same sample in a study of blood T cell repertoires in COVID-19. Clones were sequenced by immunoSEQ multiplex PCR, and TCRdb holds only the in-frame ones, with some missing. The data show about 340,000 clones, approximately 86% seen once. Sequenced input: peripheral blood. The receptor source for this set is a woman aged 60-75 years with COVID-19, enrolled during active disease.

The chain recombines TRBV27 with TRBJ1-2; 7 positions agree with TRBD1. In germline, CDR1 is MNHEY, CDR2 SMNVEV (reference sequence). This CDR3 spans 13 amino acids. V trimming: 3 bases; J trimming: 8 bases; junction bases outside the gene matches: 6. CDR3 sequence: CASSLDQGGGYTF. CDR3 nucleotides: TGTGCCAGCAGTTTGGATCAGGGGGGCGGCTACACCTTC.

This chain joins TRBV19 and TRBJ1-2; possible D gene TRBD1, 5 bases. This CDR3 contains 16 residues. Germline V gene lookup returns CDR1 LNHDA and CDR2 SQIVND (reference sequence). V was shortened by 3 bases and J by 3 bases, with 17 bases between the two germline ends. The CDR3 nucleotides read TGTGCCAGTAGTATTAGTCTTGCAGGGTCCTACTATGGCTACACCTTC. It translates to CASSISLAGSYYGYTF.

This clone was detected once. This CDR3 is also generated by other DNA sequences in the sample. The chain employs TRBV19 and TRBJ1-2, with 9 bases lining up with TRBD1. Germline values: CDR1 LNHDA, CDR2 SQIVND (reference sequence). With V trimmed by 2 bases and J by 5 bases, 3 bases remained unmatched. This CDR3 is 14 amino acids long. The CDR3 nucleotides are TGTGCCAGTAGTATACTCGGACAGGGGTATGGCTACACCTTC. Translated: CASSILGQGYGYTF.

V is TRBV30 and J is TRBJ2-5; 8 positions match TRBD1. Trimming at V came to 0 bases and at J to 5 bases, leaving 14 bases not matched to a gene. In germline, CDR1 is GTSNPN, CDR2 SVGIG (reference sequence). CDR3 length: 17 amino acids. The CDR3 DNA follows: TGTGCCTGGAGTGTGGACAGGGATGTTGAGGGGAGGGAGACCCAGTACTTC. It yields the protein CAWSVDRDVEGRETQYF.

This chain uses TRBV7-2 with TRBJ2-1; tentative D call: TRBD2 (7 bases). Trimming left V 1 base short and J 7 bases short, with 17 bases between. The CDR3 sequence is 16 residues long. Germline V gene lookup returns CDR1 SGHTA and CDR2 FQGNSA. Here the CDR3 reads CASSLDGGARGNEQFF. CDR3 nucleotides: TGTGCCAGCAGCTTAGATGGGGGGGCGCGGGGGAATGAGCAGTTCTTC.

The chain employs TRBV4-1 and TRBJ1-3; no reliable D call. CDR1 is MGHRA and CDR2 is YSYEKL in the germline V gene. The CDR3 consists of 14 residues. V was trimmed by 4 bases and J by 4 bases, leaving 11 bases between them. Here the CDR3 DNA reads TGCGCCAGCAGCCCCTGGCGAGGCGGAAACACCATATATTTT. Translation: CASSPWRGGNTIYF.

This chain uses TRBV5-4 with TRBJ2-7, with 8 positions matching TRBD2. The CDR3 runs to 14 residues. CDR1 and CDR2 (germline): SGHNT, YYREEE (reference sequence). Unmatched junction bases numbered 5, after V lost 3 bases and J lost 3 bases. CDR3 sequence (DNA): TGTGCCAGCAGCTCCCCCGCGGGGGGCTACGAGCAGTACTTC. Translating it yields CASSSPAGGYEQYF. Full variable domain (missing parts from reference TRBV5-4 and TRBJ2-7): ETGVTQSPTHLIKTRGQQVTLRCSSQSGHNTVSWYQQALGQGPQFIFQYYREEENGRGNFPPRFSGLQFPNYSSELNVNALELDDSALYLCASSSPAGGYEQYFGPGTRLTVT.

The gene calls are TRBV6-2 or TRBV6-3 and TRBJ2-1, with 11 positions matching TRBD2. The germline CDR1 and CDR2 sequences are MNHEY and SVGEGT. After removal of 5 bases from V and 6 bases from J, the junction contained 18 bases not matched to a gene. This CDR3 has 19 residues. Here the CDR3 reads CASSRLAGGVYIVGNEQFF. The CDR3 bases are TGTGCCAGCAGTCGTCTAGCGGGGGGAGTCTACATCGTGGGCAATGAGCAGTTCTTC.

The CDR3 here is CASSFTSGEYNEQFF. The CDR3 DNA reads TGTGCCAGCAGCTTTACTAGCGGGGAATACAATGAGCAGTTCTTC. The chain couples TRBV7-2 to TRBJ2-1, with 10 bases that match TRBD2. The CDR3 spans 15 residues. CDR1 is SGHTA and CDR2 is FQGNSA in the germline V gene. Unmatched junction bases numbered 3, after V lost 3 bases and J lost 4 bases.

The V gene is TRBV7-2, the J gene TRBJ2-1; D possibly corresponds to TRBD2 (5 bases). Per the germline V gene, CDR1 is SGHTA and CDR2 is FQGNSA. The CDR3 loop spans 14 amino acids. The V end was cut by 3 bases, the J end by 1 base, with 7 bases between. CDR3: CASSFTGSYNEQFF. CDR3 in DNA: TGTGCCAGCAGCTTTACGGGGTCCTACAATGAGCAGTTCTTC.

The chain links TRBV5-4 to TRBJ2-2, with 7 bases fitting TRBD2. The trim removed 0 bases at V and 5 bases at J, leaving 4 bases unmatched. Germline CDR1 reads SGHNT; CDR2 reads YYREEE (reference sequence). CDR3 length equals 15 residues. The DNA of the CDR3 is TGTGCCAGCAGCTTGGAGCGGGGAGGGACCGGGGAGCTGTTTTTT. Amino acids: CASSLERGGTGELFF.

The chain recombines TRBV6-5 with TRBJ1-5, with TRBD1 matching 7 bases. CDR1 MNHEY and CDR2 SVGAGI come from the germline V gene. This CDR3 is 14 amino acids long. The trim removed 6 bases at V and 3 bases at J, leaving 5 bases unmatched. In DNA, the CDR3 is TGTGCCAGCAGCCCCGGGACAGACAATCAGCCCCAGCATTTT. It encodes CASSPGTDNQPQHF.

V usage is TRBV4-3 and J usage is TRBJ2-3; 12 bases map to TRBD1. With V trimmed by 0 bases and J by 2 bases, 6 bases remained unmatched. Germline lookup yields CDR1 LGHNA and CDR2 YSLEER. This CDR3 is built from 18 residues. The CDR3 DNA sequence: TGCGCCAGCAGCCAAGATTTATGGGGACAGGGGGCCACAGATACGCAGTATTTT. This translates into CASSQDLWGQGATDTQYF.

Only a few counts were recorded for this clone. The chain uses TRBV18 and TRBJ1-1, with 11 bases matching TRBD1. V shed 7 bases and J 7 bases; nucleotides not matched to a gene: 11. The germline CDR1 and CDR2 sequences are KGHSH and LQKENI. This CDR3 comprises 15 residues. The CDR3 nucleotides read TGTGCCAGCTTGATCCACTTCGGGACAGGGGGTGAAGCTTTCTTT. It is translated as CASLIHFGTGGEAFF.

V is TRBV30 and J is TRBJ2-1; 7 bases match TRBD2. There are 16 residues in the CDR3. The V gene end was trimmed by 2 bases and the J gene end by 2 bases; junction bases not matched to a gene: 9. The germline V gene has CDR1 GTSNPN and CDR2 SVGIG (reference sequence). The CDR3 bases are TGTGCCTGGAGTCCACTGACAGCGGGGACCTACAATGAGCAGTTCTTC. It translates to CAWSPLTAGTYNEQFF.

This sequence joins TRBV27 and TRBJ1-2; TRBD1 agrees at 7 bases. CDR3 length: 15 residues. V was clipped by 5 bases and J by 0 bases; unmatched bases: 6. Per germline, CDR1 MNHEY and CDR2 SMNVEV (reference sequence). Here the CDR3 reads CASSRRTGANYGYTF. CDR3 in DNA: TGTGCCAGCAGTCGTCGGACAGGAGCTAACTATGGCTACACCTTC.

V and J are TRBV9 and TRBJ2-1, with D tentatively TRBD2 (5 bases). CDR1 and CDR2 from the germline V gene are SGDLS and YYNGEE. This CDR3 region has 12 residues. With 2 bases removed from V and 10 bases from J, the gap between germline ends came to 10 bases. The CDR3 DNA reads TGTGCCAGCAGCGTTCCCGGGAAGGAGCAGTTCTTC. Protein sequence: CASSVPGKEQFF.

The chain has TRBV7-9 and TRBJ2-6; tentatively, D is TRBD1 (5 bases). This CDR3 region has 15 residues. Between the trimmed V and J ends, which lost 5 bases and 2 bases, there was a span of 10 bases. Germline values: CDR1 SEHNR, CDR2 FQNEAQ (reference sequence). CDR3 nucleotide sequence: TGTGCCAGCAGCCCACCAGGGCCTGGGGCCAACGTCCTGACTTTC. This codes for CASSPPGPGANVLTF.

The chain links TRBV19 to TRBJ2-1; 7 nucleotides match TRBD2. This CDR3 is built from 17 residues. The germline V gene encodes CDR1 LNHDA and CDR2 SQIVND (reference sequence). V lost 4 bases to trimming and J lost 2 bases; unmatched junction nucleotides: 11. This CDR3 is CASSTRHGTTTYNEQFF. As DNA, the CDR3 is TGTGCCAGTAGTACCCGCCACGGGACTACCACCTACAATGAGCAGTTCTTC. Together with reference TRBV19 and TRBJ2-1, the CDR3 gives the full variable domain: DGGITQSPKYLFRKEGQNVTLSCEQNLNHDAMYWYRQDPGQGLRLIYYSQIVNDFQKGDIAEGYSVSREKKESFPLTVTSAQKNPTAFYLCASSTRHGTTTYNEQFFGPGTRLTVL.

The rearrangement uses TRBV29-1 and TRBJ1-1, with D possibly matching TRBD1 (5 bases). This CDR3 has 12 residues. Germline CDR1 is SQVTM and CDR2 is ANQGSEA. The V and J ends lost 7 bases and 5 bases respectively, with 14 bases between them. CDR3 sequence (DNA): TGCAGCGCCTCGGGGGAGTATACTGAAGCTTTCTTT. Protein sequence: CSASGEYTEAFF. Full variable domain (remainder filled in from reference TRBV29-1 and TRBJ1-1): SAVISQKPSRDICQRGTSLTIQCQVDSQVTMMFWYRQQPGQSLTLIATANQGSEATYESGFVIDKFPISRPNLTFSTLTVSNMSPEDSSIYLCSASGEYTEAFFGQGTRLTVV.

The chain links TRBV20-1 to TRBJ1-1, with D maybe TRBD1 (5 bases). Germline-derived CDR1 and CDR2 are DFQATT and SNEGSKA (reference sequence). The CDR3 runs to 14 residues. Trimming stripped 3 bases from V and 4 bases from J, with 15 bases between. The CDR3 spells CSASREGPRTEAFF. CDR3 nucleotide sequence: TGCAGTGCTAGTAGGGAGGGGCCCCGCACTGAAGCTTTCTTT.

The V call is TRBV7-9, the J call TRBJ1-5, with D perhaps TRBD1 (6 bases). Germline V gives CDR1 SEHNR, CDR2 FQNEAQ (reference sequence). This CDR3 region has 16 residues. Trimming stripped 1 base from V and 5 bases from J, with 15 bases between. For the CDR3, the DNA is TGTGCCAGCAGCTTAGGCGGCAGGGGTTTGGATCAGCCCCAGCATTTT. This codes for CASSLGGRGLDQPQHF.

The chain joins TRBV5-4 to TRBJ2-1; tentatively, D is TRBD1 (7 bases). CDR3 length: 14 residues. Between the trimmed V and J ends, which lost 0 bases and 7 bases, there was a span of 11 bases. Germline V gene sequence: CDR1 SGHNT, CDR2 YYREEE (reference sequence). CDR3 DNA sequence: TGTGCCAGCAGCTTGGCGGCAGGGGGGAATGAGCAGTTCTTC. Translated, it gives CASSLAAGGNEQFF.

The CDR3 sequence is CASSEGLAGGGRETQYF. In DNA, the CDR3 is TGTGCCAGTAGCGAAGGACTAGCGGGGGGCGGACGAGAGACCCAGTACTTC. V gene TRBV19 combines with J gene TRBJ2-5, with TRBD2 matching over 14 bases. The CDR3 totals 17 residues. In germline, CDR1 is LNHDA, CDR2 SQIVND (reference sequence). After removal of 6 bases from V and 4 bases from J, the junction contained 10 bases not matched to a gene.

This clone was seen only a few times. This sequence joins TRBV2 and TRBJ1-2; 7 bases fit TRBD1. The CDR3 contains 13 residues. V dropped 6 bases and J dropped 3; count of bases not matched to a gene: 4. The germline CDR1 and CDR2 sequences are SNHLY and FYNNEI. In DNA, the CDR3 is TGTGCCAGCAGAACGGGACAGCACTATGGCTACACCTTC. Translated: CASRTGQHYGYTF.

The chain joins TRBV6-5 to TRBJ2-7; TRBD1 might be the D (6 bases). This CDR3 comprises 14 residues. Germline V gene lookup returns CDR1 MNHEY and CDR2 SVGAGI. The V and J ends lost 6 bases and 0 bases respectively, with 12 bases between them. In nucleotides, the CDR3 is TGTGCCAGCAGCCCGACAGGCCTCTCCTACGAGCAGTACTTC. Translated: CASSPTGLSYEQYF.

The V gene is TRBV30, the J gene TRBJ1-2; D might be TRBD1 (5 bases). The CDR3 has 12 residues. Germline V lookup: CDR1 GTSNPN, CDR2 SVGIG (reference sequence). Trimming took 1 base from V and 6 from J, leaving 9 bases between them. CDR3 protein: CAWSGQGDGYTF. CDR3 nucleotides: TGTGCCTGGAGTGGGCAGGGTGATGGCTACACCTTC.

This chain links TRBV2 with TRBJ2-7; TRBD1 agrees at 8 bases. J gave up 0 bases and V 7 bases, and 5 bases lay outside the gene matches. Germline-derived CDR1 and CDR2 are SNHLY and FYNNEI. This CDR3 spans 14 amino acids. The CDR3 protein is CASIRTGPSYEQYF. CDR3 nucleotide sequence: TGTGCCAGCATACGGACAGGGCCCTCCTACGAGCAGTACTTC.